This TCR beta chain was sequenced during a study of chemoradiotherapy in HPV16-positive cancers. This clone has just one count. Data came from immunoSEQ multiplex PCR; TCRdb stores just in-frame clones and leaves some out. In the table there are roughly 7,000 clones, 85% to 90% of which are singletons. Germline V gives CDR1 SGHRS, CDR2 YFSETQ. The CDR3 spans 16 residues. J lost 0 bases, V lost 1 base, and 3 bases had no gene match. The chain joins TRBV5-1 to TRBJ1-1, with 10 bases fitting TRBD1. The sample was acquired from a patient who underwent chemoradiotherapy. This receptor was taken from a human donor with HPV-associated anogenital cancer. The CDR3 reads CASSLTGTGVNTEAFF. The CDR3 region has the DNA TGCGCCAGCAGCTTGACCGGGACAGGGGTGAACACTGAAGCTTTCTTT.